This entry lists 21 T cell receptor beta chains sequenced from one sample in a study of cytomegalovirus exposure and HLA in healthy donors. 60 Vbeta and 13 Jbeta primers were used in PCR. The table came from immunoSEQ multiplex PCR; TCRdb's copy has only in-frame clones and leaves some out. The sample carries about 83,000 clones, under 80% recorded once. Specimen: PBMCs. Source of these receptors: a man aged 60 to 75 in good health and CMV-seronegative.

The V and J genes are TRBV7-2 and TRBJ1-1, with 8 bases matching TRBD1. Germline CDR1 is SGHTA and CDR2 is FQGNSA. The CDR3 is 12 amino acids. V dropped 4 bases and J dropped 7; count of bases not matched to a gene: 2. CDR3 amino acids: CASSYGTGEAFF. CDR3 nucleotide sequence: TGTGCCAGCAGCTACGGGACAGGTGAAGCTTTCTTT. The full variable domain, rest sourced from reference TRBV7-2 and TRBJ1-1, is GAGVSQSPSNKVTEKGKDVELRCDPISGHTALYWYRQSLGQGLEFLIYFQGNSAPDKSGLPSDRFSAERTGGSVSTLTIQRTQQEDSAVYLCASSYGTGEAFFGQGTRLTVV.

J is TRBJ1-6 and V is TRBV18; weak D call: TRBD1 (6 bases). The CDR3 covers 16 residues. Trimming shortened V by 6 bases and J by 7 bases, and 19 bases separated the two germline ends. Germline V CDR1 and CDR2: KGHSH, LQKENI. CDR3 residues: CASSEAITGSNSPLHF. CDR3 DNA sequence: TGTGCCAGCTCGGAGGCCATTACAGGGTCCAATTCACCCCTCCACTTT.

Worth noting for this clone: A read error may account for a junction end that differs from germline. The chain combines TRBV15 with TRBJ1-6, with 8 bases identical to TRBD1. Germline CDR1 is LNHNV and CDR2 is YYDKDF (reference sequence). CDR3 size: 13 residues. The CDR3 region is CATSRERTGLLRF. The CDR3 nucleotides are TGTGCCACCAGCAGGGAACGGACAGGGTTACTCCGCTTT.

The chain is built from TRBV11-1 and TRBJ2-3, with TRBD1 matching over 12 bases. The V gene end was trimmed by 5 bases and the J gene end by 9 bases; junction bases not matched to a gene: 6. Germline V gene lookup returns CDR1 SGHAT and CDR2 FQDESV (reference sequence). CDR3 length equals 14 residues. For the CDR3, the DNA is TGTGCCAGCAGCCCTGGGACAGGGGGCGGCACGCAGTATTTT. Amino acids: CASSPGTGGGTQYF.

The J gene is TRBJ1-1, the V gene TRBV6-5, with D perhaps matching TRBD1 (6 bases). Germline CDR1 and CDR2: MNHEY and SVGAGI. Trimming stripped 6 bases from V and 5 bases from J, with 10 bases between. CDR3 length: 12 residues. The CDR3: CASRPRGTEAFF. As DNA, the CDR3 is TGTGCCAGCAGGCCAAGGGGGACTGAAGCTTTCTTT.

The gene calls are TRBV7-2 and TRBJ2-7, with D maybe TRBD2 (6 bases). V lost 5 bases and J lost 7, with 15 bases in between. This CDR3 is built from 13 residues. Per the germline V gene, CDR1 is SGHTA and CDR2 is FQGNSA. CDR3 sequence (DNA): TGTGCCAGCAGCCCCGGTGGGGCGGGGGAGCAGTACTTC. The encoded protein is CASSPGGAGEQYF.

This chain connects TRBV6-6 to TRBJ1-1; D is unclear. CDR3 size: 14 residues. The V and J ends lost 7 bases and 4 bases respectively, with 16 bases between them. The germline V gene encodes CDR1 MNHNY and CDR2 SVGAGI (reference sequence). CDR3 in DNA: TGTGCCAGCACCAAAGTCGCCCGGAGCACTGAAGCTTTCTTT. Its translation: CASTKVARSTEAFF.

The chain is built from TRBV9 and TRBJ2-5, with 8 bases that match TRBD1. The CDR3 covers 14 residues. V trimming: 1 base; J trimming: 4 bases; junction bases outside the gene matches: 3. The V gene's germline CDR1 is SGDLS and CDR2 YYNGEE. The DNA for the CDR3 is TGTGCCAGCAGCGTATCGGGACAGGTAGAGACCCAGTACTTC. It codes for CASSVSGQVETQYF.

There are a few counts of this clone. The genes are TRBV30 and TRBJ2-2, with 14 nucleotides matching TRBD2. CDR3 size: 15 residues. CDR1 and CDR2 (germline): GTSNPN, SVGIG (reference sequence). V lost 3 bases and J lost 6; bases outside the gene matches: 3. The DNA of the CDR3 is TGTGCCTGGAGGACTAGCGGGGGGGCGGCCGGGGAGCTGTTTTTT. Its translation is CAWRTSGGAAGELFF.

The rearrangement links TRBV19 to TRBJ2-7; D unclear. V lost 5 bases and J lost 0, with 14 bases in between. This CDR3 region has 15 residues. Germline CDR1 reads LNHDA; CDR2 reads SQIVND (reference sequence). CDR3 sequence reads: CASSASVSDSYEQYF. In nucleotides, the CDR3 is TGTGCCAGTAGTGCCTCGGTCAGCGACTCCTACGAGCAGTACTTC.

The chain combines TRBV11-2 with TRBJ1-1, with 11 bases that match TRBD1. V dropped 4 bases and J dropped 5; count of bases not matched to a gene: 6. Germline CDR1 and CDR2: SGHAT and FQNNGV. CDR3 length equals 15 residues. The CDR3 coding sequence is TGTGCCAGCAGCTGGAGGGGGACAGGGGGAACTGAAGCTTTCTTT. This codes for CASSWRGTGGTEAFF.

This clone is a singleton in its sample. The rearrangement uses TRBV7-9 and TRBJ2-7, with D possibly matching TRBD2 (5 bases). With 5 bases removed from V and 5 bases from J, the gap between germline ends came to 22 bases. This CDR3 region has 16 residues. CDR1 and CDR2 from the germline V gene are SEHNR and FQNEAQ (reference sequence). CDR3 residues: CASSHRREGSGNEQYF. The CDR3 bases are TGTGCCAGCAGCCATCGACGTGAAGGGTCGGGGAACGAGCAGTACTTC.

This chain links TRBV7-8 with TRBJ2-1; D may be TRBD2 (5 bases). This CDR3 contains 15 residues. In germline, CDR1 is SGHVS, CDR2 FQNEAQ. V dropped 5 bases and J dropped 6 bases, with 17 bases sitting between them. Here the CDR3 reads CASSLGGLLSNEQFF. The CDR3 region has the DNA TGTGCCAGCAGCCTAGGTGGACTTCTGTCCAATGAGCAGTTCTTC.

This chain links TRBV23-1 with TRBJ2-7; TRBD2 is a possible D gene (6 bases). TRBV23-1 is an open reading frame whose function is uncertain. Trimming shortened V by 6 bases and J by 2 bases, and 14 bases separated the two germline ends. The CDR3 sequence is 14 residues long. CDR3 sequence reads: CASRRGTIPYEQYF. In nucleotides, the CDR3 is TGCGCCAGCAGACGGGGGACGATACCCTACGAGCAGTACTTC.

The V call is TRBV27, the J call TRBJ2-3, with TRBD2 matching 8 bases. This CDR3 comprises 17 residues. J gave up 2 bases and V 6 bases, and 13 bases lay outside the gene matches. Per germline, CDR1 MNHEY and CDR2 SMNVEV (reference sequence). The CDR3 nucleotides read TGTGCCAGCAGCACCCGGGGCGGGGGGCTTTTCACAGATACGCAGTATTTT. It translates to CASSTRGGGLFTDTQYF.

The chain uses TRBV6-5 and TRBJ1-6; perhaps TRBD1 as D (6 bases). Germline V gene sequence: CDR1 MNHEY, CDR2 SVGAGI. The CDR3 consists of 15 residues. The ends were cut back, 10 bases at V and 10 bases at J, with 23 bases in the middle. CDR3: CATLLEGQLRSPLHF. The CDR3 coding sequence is TGTGCCACCTTATTAGAAGGACAGCTACGATCACCCCTCCACTTT.

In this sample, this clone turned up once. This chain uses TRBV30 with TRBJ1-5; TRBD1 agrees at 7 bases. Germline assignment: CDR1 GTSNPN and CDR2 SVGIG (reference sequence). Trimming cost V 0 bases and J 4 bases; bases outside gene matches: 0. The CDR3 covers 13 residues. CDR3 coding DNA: TGTGCCTGGAGTGTACAGGGGAATCAGCCCCAGCATTTT. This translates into CAWSVQGNQPQHF. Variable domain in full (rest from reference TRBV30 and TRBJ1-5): SQTIHQWPATLVQPVGSPLSLECTVEGTSNPNLYWYRQAAGRGLQLLFYSVGIGQISSEVPQNLSASRPQDRQFILSSKKLLLSDSGFYLCAWSVQGNQPQHFGDGTRLSIL.

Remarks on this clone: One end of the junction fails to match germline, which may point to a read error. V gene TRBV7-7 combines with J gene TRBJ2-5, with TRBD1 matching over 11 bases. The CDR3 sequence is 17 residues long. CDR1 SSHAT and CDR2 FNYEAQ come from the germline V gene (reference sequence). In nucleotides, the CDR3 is TGTGCTAGCAGCTTAGCGAGTGGACAGGGGGCCGTGGAGACCCAGTACTTC. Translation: CASSLASGQGAVETQYF. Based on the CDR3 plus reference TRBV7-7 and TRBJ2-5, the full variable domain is GAGVSQSPRYKVTKRGQDVTLRCDPISSHATLYWYQQALGQGPEFLTYFNYEAQPDKSGLPSDRFSAERPEGSISTLTIQRTEQRDSAMYRCASSLASGQGAVETQYFGPGTRLLVL.

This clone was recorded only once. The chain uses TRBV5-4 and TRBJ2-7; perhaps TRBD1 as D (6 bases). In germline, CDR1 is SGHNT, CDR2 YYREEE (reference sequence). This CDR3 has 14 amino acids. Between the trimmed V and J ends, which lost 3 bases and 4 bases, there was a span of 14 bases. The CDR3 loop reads CASSWGPEKYEQYF. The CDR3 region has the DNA TGTGCCAGCAGCTGGGGGCCGGAAAAATACGAGCAGTACTTC.

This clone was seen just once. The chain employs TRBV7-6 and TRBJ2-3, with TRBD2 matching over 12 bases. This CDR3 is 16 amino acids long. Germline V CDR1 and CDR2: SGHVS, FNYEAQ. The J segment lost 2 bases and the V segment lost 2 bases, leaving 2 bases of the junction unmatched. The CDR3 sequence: CASSLWTSGDTDTQYF. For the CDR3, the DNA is TGTGCCAGCAGCTTATGGACTAGCGGGGACACAGATACGCAGTATTTT.

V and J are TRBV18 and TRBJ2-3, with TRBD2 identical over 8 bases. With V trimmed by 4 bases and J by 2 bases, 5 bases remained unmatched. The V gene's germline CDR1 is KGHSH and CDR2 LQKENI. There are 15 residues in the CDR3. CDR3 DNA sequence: TGTGCCAGCTCACAGCGGGGGAGTACCACAGATACGCAGTATTTT. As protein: CASSQRGSTTDTQYF.